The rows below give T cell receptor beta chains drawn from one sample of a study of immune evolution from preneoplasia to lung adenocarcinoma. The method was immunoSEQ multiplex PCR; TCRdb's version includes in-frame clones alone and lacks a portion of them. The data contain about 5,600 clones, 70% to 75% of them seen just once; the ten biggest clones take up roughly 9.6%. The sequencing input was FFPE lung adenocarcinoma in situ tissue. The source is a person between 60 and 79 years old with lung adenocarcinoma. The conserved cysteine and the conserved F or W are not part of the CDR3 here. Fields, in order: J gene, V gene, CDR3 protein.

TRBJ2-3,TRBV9,ASSGRGGAQDTQY
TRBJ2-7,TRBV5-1,ASSTGTGGLRSL
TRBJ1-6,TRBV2,ASSVVNSPLH
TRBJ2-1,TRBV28,ASSGSHNNEQF
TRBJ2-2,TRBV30,AWGGGYTGELF
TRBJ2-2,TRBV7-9,ASSPQQGFGELF
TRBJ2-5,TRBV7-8,ASRLLAGKETQY
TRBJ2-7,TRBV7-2,ASSRDNYEQY
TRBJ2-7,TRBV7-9,ASSFTQGGEQY
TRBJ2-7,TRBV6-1,ASSRGTDSSYEQY
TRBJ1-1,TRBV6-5,ASSSAGTEAF
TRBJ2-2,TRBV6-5,AIEPGELF
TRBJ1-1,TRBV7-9,ASSLVLGMMNTEAF
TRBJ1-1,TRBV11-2,ASRYGVGTEAF
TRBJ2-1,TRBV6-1,ASSDSWAAYNEQF
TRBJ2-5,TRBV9,ASSTRGSGGGQETQY
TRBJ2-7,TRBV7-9,ASSSFPGTGGNYYEQY
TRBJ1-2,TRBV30,AWSVQGQGYGYT
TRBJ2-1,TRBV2,ASSEYRGEQF
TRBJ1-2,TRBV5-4,ASSTRDPGAYGYT
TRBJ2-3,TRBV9,ASSLGGRLSTDTQY
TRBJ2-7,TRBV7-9,ASSLGGHSYEQY
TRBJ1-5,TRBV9,ASSVGGMNQPQH
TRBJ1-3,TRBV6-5,ASSYSGSSGNTIY
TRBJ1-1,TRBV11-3,ASSPGDTEAF
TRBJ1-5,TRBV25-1,ASREGNQPQH
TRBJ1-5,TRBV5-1,ASSTDGSNQPQH
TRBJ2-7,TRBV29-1,SAQGLAGDHMEYEQY
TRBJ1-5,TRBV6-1,ASSVTADQPQH
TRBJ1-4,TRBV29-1,SVEEQRNEKLF